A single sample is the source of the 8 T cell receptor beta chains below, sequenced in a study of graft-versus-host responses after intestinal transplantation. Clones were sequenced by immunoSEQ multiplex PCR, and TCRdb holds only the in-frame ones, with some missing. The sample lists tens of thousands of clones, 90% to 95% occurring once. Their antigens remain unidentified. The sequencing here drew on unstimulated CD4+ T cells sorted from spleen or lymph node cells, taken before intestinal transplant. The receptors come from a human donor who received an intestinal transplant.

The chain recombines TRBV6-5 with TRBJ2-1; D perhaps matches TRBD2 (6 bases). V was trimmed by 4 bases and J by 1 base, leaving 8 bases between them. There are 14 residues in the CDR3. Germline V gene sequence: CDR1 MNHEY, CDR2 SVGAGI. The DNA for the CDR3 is TGTGCCAGCAGTTCTCGGGGGTCCTACAATGAGCAGTTCTTC. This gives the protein CASSSRGSYNEQFF.

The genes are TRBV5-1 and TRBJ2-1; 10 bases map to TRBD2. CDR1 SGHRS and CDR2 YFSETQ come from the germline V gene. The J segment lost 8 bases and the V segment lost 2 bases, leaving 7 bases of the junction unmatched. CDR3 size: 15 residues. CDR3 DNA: TGCGCCAGCAGCTTAGCGGGGGGGCCCTGGGATGAGCAGTTCTTC. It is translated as CASSLAGGPWDEQFF. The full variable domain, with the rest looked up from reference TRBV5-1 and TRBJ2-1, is KAGVTQTPRYLIKTRGQQVTLSCSPISGHRSVSWYQQTPGQGLQFLFEYFSETQRNKGNFPGRFSGRQFSNSRSEMNVSTLELGDSALYLCASSLAGGPWDEQFFGPGTRLTVL.

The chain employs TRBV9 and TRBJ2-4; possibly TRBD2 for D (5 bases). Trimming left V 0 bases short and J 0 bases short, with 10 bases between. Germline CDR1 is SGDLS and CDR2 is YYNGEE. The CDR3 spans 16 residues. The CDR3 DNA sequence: TGTGCCAGCAGCGTAGCGGGGATTGGAGCCAAAAACATTCAGTACTTC. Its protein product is CASSVAGIGAKNIQYF.

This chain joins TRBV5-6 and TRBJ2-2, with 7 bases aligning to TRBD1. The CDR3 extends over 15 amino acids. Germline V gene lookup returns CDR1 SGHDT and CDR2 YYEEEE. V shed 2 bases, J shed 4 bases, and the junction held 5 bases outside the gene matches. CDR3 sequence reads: CASSFYRGFTGELFF. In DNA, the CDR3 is TGTGCCAGCAGCTTTTACAGGGGTTTCACCGGGGAGCTGTTTTTT.

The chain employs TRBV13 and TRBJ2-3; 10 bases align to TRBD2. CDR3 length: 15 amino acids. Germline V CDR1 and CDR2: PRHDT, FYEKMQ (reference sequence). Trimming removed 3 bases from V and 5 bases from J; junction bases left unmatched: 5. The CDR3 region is CASSFLAGEGDTQYF. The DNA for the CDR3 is TGTGCCAGCAGCTTCCTAGCGGGGGAGGGAGATACGCAGTATTTT. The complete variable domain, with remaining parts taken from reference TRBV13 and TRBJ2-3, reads AAGVIQSPRHLIKEKRETATLKCYPIPRHDTVYWYQQGPGQDPQFLISFYEKMQSDKGSIPDRFSAQQFSDYHSELNMSSLELGDSALYFCASSFLAGEGDTQYFGPGTRLTVL.

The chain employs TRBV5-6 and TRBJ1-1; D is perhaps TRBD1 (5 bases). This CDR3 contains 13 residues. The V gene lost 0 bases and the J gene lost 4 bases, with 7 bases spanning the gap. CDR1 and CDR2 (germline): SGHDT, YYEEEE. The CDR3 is CASSLGGGTEAFF. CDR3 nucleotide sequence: TGTGCCAGCAGCTTGGGGGGGGGCACTGAAGCTTTCTTT.

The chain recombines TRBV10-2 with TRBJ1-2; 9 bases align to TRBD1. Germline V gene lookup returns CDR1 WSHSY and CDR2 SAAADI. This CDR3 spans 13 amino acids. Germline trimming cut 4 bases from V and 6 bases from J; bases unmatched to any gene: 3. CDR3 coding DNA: TGCGCCAGCAGTGGGACAGGGGATGATGGCTACACCTTC. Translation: CASSGTGDDGYTF.

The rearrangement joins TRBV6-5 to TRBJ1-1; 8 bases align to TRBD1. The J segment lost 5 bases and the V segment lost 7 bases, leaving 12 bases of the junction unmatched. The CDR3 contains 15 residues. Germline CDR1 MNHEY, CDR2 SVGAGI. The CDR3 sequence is CASTTRQGMRTEAFF. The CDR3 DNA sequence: TGTGCCAGCACCACCAGACAGGGGATGAGGACTGAAGCTTTCTTT.